This TCR beta chain derives from a study of identical twins. MiXCR, applied by TCRdb to the 5' RACE reads, yields one record per CDR3 protein. The sample holds roughly 1,500,000 distinct CDR3 sequences, more than 30% seen once. This clonotype appeared a few times. Germline-derived CDR1 and CDR2 are SGHTA and FQGNSA. The V and J ends lost 2 bases and 4 bases respectively, with 14 bases between them. The CDR3 consists of 15 residues. The material sequenced was cord blood. The chain combines TRBV7-2 with TRBJ1-2; no definite D call. The receptor was derived from a newborn girl in good health. In DNA, the CDR3 is TGTGCCAGCAGCTTAACGTGGGGAGTGGGCTATGGCTACACCTTC. It yields the protein CASSLTWGVGYGYTF.